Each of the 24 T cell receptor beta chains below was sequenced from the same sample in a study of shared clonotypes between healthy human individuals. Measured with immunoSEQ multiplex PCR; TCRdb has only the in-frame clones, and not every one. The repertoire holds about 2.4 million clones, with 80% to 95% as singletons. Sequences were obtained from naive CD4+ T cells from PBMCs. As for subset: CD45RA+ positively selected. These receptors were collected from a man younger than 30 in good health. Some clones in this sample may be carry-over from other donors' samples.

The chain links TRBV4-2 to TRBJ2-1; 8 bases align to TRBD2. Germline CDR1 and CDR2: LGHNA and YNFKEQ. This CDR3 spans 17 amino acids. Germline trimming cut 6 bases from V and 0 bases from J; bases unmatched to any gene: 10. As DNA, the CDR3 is TGTGCCAGCAGTTCACCGGGAGGGGGAAGCTCCTACAATGAGCAGTTCTTC. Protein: CASSSPGGGSSYNEQFF.

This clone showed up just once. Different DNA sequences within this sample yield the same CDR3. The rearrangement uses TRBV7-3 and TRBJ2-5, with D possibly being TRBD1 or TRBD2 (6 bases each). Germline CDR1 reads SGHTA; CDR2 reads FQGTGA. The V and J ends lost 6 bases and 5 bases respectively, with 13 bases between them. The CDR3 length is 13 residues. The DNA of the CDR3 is TGTGCCAGCAGTTTGGGGGGCATGGAGACCCAGTACTTC. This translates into CASSLGGMETQYF.

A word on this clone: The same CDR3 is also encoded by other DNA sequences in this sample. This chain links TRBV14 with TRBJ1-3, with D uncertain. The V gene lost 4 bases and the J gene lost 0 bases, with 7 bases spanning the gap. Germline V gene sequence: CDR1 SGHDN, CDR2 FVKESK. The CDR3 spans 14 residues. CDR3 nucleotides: TGTGCCAGCAGCCGAACGGCCTCTGGAAACACCATATATTTT. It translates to CASSRTASGNTIYF.

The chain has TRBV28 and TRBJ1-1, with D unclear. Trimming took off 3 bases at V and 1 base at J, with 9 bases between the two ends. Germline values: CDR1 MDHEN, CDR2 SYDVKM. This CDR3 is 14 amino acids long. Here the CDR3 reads CASSFGQENTEAFF. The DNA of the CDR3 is TGTGCCAGCAGTTTTGGGCAGGAGAACACTGAAGCTTTCTTT.

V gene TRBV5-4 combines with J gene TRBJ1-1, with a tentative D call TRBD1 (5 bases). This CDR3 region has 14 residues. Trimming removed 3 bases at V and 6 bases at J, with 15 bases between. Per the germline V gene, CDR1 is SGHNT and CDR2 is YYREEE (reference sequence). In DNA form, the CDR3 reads TGTGCCAGCAGCTCACTTGGGCAGGGCGCTGAAGCTTTCTTT. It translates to CASSSLGQGAEAFF.

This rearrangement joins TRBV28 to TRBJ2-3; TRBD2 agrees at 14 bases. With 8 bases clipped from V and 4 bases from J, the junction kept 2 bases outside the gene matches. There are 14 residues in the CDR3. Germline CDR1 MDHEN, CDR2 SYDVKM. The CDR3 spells CASGTSGSADTQYF. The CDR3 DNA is TGTGCCAGCGGGACTAGCGGGAGTGCAGATACGCAGTATTTT.

In DNA form, the CDR3 reads TGTGCCAGCAGCGATCGCCGGGATGAAGCTTTCTTT. Encoded protein: CASSDRRDEAFF. V gene TRBV7-9 combines with J gene TRBJ1-1; unclear D gene. V shed 5 bases and J shed 7 bases, with 11 bases lying between them. The CDR3 is 12 amino acids. Germline CDR1 reads SEHNR; CDR2 reads FQNEAQ (reference sequence).

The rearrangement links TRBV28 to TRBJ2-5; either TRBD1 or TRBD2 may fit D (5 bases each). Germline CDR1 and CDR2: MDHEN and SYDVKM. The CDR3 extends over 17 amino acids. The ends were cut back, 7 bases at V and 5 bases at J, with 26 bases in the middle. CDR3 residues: CASTIWAGTPVRETQYF. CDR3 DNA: TGTGCCAGCACCATATGGGCCGGGACCCCCGTTAGGGAGACCCAGTACTTC.

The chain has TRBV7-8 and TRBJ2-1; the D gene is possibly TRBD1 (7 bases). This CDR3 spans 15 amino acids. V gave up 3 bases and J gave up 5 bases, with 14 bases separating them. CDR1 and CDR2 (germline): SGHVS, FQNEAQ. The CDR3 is CASSLIGGGHNEQFF. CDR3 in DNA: TGTGCCAGCAGCTTGATTGGAGGGGGCCACAATGAGCAGTTCTTC.

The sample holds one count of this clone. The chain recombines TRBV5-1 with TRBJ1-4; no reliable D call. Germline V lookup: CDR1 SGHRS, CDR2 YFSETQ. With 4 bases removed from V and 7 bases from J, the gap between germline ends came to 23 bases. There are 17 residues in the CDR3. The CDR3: CASSRDIPTPSTEKLFF. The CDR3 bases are TGCGCCAGCAGCCGCGACATCCCGACCCCCAGTACTGAAAAACTGTTTTTT.

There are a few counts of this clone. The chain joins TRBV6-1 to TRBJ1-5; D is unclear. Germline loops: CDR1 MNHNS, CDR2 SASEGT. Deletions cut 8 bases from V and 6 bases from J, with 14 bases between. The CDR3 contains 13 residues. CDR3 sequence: CASVKGGSQPQHF. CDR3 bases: TGTGCCAGCGTTAAGGGAGGGAGTCAGCCCCAGCATTTT.

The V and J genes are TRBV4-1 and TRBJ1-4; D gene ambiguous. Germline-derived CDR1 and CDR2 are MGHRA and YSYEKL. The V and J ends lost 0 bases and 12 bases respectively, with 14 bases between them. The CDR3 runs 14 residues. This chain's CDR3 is CASSQDRFMGELFF. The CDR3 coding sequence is TGCGCCAGCAGCCAAGATCGATTCATGGGAGAACTGTTTTTT.

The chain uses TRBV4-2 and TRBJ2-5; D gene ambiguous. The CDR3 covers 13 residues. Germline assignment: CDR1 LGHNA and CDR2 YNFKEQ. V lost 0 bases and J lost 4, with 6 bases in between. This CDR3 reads CASSQDRGETQYF. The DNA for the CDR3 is TGTGCCAGCAGCCAAGATCGTGGAGAGACCCAGTACTTC.

CDR3 protein: CASRGLRAYEQYF. DNA for the CDR3: TGTGCCAGCCGGGGCCTTAGGGCCTACGAGCAGTACTTC. V gene TRBV27 combines with J gene TRBJ2-7; D is perhaps TRBD1 or TRBD2 (5 bases each). Trimming removed 8 bases at V and 2 bases at J, with 13 bases between. The length of the CDR3 is 13 residues. Germline V gene data show CDR1 as MNHEY and CDR2 as SMNVEV (reference sequence).

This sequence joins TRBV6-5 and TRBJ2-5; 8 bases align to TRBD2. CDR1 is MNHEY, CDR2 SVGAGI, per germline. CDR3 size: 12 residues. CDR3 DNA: TGTGGGACCGGGACTAGACAAGAGACCCAGTACTTC. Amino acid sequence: CGTGTRQETQYF.

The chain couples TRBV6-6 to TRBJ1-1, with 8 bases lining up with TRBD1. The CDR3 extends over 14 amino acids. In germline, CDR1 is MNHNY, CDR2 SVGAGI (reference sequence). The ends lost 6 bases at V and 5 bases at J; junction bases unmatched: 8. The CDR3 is CASSPDRVITEAFF. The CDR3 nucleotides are TGTGCCAGCAGCCCGGACAGGGTAATTACTGAAGCTTTCTTT.

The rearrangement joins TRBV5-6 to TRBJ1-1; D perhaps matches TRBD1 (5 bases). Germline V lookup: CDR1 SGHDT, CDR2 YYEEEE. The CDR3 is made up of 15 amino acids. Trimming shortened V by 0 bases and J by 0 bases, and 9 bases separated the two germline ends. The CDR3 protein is CASSLALGVNTEAFF. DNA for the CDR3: TGTGCCAGCAGCTTGGCCTTGGGGGTGAACACTGAAGCTTTCTTT.

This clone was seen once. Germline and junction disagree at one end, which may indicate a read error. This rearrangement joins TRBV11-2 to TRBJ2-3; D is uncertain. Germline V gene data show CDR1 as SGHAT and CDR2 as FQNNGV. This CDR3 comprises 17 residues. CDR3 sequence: CASSLGGSSYGTDTQYF. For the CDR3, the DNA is TGTGCCAGCAGCTTAGGAGGTAGCAGCTACGGCACAGATACACAGTATTTT.

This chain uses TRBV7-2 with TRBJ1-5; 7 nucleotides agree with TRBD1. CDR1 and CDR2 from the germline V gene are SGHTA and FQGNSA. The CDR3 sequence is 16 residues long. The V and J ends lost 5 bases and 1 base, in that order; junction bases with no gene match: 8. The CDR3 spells CASSLQGPGSNQPQHF. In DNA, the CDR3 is TGTGCCAGCAGCCTACAGGGGCCCGGGAGCAATCAGCCCCAGCATTTT.

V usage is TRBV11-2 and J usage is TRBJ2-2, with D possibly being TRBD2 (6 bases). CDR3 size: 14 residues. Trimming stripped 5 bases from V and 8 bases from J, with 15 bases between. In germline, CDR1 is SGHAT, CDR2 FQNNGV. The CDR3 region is CASSLGTAGGELFF. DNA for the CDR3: TGTGCCAGCAGCCTAGGTACCGCGGGAGGGGAGCTGTTTTTT. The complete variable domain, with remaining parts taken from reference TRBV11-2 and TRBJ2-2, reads EAGVAQSPRYKIIEKRQSVAFWCNPISGHATLYWYQQILGQGPKLLIQFQNNGVVDDSQLPKDRFSAERLKGVDSTLKIQPAKLEDSAVYLCASSLGTAGGELFFGEGSRLTVL.

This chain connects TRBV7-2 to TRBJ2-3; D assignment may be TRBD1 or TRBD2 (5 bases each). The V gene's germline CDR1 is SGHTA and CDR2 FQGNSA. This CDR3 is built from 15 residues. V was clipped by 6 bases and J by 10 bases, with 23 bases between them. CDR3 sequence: CASSLSRDPGSAQYF. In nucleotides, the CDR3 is TGTGCCAGCAGTCTAAGCCGGGACCCGGGGTCTGCGCAGTATTTT.

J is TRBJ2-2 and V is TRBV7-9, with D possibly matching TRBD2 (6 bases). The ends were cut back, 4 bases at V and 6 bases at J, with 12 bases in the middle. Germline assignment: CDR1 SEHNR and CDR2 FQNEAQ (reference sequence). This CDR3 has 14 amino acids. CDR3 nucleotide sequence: TGTGCCAGCAGCTACGGGGGTAACGCCGGGGAGCTGTTTTTT. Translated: CASSYGGNAGELFF.

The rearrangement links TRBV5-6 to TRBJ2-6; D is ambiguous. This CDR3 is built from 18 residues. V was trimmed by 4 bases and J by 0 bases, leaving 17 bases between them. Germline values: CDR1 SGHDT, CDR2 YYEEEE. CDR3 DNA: TGTGCCAGCAGCCTAGACCGGGTGGGCTACTCTGGGGCCAACGTCCTGACTTTC. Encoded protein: CASSLDRVGYSGANVLTF.

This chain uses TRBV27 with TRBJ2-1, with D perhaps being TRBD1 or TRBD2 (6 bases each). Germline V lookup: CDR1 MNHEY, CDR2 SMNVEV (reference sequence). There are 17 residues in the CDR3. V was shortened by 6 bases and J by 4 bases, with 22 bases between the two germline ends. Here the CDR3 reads CASSRGGSSRLYNEQFF. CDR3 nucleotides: TGTGCCAGCAGCCGAGGGGGGAGTAGTCGATTGTACAATGAGCAGTTCTTC.